This record looks at one TCR beta chain sequence and its context. The antigen this receptor binds is unknown. No much larger clone is present one base from it, and per-base qualities are unavailable. These data belong to a study of blood T cell repertoires in COVID-19 (dated by TCRdb to between 2020 and 2021). Regarding the complete study: The collaborator samples originated in the United States, Italy and Spain and spanned the acute and convalescent phases of COVID-19. The repertoires were made available in a free public database intended to serve as a resource for research on the immune response to SARS-CoV-2. Sample metadata almost always included a de-identified subject ID, COVID-19 status, age in years and sex. The samples were drawn from two sources: the first 160 participants of the ongoing ImmuneRACE study, and 1,000 to 1,500 subjects contributed by 6 global collaborators. The prospective study material was composed of cDNA or gDNA derived from T cells, B-cell-depleted T cells, or PBMCs. Where HLA class I and class II types were available, the types were taken from metadata supplied by the sample provider, not from assay-based typing. Deeply sampled blood TCRbeta repertoires from subjects exposed to, actively infected with, or recovered from COVID-19 were included in the dataset. What the study reported, not specific to this receptor: The amount of clinical and demographic metadata varied by source and participant and was provided uncurated.

The immunoSEQ Assay, a bias-controlled multiplex PCR, was used to amplify TCRbeta CDR3 regions from genomic DNA. As for how the authors treated the data: The number of nucleated cells in each sample was estimated from the amplification of reference gene primers within the assay. To quantify the absolute abundance of each unique TCRbeta CDR3 rearrangement, sequence reads were collapsed and filtered. For each sample, productive Simpson clonality was calculated as the square root of Simpson's diversity index across productive rearrangements. This is the immuneACCESS table as TCRdb keeps it, with only in-frame sequences that have V and J called. A part of the clones is gone; compared with another copy, unresolved V genes explain less than half, and the rest is unexplained. The V and J calls and clone size are taken from that table; D and trimming were inferred from the DNA. In all, the sample holds around 230,000 clones, and roughly 79% of those were seen once. In total, the top ten clones hold 14% to 15% of the sample.

Participants in the prospective study were aged about 18 to 90 years, lived in over 20 United States geographic areas, and enrolled through a virtual design. Cohort assignment in the prospective study relied on participant-reported clinical history from a screening survey and a study questionnaire. ImmuneRACE Cohort 3 recovered participants were defined by two consecutive negative NP/OP PCR tests, healthcare professional clearance, or symptom resolution. In the prospective study, whole blood, serum and a nasopharyngeal or oropharyngeal swab were collected from each participant by mobile phlebotomists. Prospective study participants could optionally give additional blood draws and questionnaires over an approximately two-month period. Blood samples from the prospective study were shipped frozen or at room temperature prior to DNA extraction. CDR1 and CDR2 are drawn from the germline V gene (reference sequence): LNHDA, SQIVND. The CDR3 goes from the cysteine to the phenylalanine over 16 residues. The kept DNA is CDR3 alone, 48 bases in frame from the first base. The V and J ends are trimmed by 3 bases and 1 base, leaving 15 bases between them.

This sequence originates from a middle-aged man who had recovered from COVID-19. Sequencing input: PBMCs or T cells enriched from blood (not recorded which). The rearranged chain carries TRBV19 and TRBJ1-2; too little of a D gene remains to name it. The DNA sequence follows: TGTGCCAGTAGTATCCTTACGACACGTTTTAACTATGGCTACACCTTC. Its coded protein is CASSILTTRFNYGYTF.